The clone carrying this TCR beta chain appeared many times. V was shortened by 2 bases and J by 0 bases, with 9 bases between the two germline ends. Germline V lookup: CDR1 SGDLS, CDR2 YYNGEE. The CDR3 is 15 amino acids. The data stem from a study of Graves' ophthalmopathy and Graves' hyperthyroidism. Diagnosis relied on clinical symptoms, serum thyroxine, TRAb, thyroid ultrasound and orbital computed tomography. Researchers took RNA transcripts and amplified TCR beta CDR3 regions from them. First-round RT-PCR with HTBI primers preceded a second-round multiplex PCR. Each CDR3 protein is one row after TCRdb ran MiXCR on the multiplex PCR reads. The sample includes about 700,000 distinct CDR3 sequences, about 40% of them seen just once.

The rearrangement joins TRBV9 to TRBJ1-3; no definite D call. The source is an adult man with Graves' ophthalmopathy. What was sequenced was peripheral blood. The CDR3 coding sequence is TGTGCCAGCAGCGTCGGCCCCCCCTCTGGAAACACCATATATTTT. Its translation: CASSVGPPSGNTIYF.